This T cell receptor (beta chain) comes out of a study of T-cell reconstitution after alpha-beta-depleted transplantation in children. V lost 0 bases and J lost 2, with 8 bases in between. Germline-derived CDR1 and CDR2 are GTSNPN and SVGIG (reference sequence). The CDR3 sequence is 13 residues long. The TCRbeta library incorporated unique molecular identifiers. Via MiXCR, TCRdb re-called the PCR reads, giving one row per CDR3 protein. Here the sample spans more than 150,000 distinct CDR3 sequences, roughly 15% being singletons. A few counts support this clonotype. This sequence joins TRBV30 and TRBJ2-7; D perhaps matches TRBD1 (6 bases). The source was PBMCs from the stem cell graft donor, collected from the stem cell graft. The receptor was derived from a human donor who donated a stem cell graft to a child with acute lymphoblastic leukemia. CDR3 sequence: CAWSVRDTYEQYF. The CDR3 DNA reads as TGTGCCTGGAGTGTACGGGACACCTACGAGCAGTACTTC. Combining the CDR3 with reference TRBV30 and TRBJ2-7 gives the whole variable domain SQTIHQWPATLVQPVGSPLSLECTVEGTSNPNLYWYRQAAGRGLQLLFYSVGIGQISSEVPQNLSASRPQDRQFILSSKKLLLSDSGFYLCAWSVRDTYEQYFGPGTRLTVT.